This T cell receptor (beta chain) was found in a study of CD8+CD57+ T cells in acquired aplastic anemia. The CDR3 loop spans 15 amino acids. CDR1 is SEHNR and CDR2 is FQNEAQ in the germline V gene (reference sequence). V lost 5 bases to trimming and J lost 8 bases, with 18 bases between them. Sequencing involved patients with CD8+CD57+ cell expansion previously shown by flow cytometry. Genomic DNA, the template, was used for profiling of the TCR beta VDJ and CDR3. TCRdb fed the reads into MiXCR, producing one record per CDR3 protein. The table records 95,000 to 150,000 distinct CDR3 sequences, 50% to 60% of them present only once.

Sequencing used sorted CD4+, CD8+, or CD8+CD57+ T cells (not recorded which) from PBMCs. This clonotype was obtained from a human donor with aplastic anemia. V usage is TRBV7-9 and J usage is TRBJ1-4, with D hard to call. Here the CDR3 DNA reads TGTGCCAGCAGCGCTACGGGCTCGGTGGGGGAAAAACTGTTTTTT. Protein product: CASSATGSVGEKLFF. Full variable domain (rest looked up from reference TRBV7-9 and TRBJ1-4): DTGVSQNPRHKITKRGQNVTFRCDPISEHNRLYWYRQTLGQGPEFLTYFQNEAQLEKSRLLSDRFSAERPKGSFSTLEIQRTEQGDSAMYLCASSATGSVGEKLFFGSGTQLSVL.